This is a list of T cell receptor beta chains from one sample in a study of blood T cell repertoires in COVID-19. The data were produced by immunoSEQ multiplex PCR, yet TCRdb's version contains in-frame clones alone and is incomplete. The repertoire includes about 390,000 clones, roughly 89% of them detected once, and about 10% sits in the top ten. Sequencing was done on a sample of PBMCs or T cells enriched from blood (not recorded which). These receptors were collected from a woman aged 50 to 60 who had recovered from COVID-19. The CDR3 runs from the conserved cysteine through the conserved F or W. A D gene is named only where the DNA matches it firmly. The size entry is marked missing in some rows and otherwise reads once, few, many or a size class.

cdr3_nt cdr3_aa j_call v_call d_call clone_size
TGCGCCAGCAGCCAAGTAGCGGGGGCGAACACCGGGGAGCTGTTTTTT CASSQVAGANTGELFF TRBJ2-2 TRBV4-3 TRBD2 once
TGCAGCGTGCAGACAGGGCTGAACACTGAAGCTTTCTTT CSVQTGLNTEAFF TRBJ1-1 TRBV29-1 TRBD1 NA
TGTGCCAGCAGCCACTCCTTCCCGGACAGGGGTTGGGGCGGGGAGCTGTTTTTT CASSHSFPDRGWGGELFF TRBJ2-2 TRBV3-1/TRBV3-2 TRBD1 NA
TGTGCCAGCGTAAATCAGGGAAATTCACCCCTCCACTTT CASVNQGNSPLHF TRBJ1-6 TRBV28 NA NA
TGCGCCAGCAGCTTGGCCGGACAGAACTATGGCTACACCTTC CASSLAGQNYGYTF TRBJ1-2 TRBV5-1 NA NA
TGCGCCAGCAGCTTGGCTAGCGGGGGGCGCACCGGGGAGCTGTTTTTT CASSLASGGRTGELFF TRBJ2-2 TRBV5-1 TRBD2 NA
TGTGCCAGCAGCGCGGACATCGGGGGGACAGATACGCAGTATTTT CASSADIGGTDTQYF TRBJ2-3 TRBV9 TRBD2 NA
TGTGCCAGCAGCGGGACAGCCAATTCACCCCTCCACTTT CASSGTANSPLHF TRBJ1-6 TRBV6-5 TRBD1 NA
TGTGCCAGCAGGGCTAGCACAGATACGCAGTATTTT CASRASTDTQYF TRBJ2-3 TRBV28 NA NA
TGTGCCAGCAGCCAAGGACCTTTTGTGTCAGGGGCCTATGGCTACACCTTC CASSQGPFVSGAYGYTF TRBJ1-2 TRBV3-1/TRBV3-2 NA NA
TGTGCCAGCGGAGAGTGGTTGGTAGCGGGGAGCTCCTACAATGAGCAGTTCTTC CASGEWLVAGSSYNEQFF TRBJ2-1 TRBV2 TRBD2 NA
TGTGCCAGCAGTTACCTGGGGGACTACGAAAAACTGTTTTTT CASSYLGDYEKLFF TRBJ1-4 TRBV6-2/TRBV6-3 NA NA
TGCGCCAGCAGCTTGGTGGCAGGGTCTCTCAATGAGCAGTTCTTC CASSLVAGSLNEQFF TRBJ2-1 TRBV5-1 NA NA
TGTGCCAGCAGTGACAGGGGGTCAGGCAATCAGCCCCAGCATTTT CASSDRGSGNQPQHF TRBJ1-5 TRBV6-1 TRBD1 few
TGTGCCAGCAGCTTAGCGGCTGGGCAGCAATATGGCTACACCTTC CASSLAAGQQYGYTF TRBJ1-2 TRBV7-2 NA NA
TGTGCCAGCAGTTACGGTGGAGACCAAGAGACCCAGTACTTC CASSYGGDQETQYF TRBJ2-5 TRBV6-5 NA NA
TGTGCCAGTAGTATAGAAGGGCGGGACTGGGAGACCCAGTACTTC CASSIEGRDWETQYF TRBJ2-5 TRBV19 NA NA
TGTGCCAGCAGACAGGGGGGGACAATTGGAAAACTGTTTTTT CASRQGGTIGKLFF TRBJ1-4 TRBV28 TRBD1 NA
TGTGCCAGTAGTATCGGGACAGGGCCTGATTCACCCCTCCACTTT CASSIGTGPDSPLHF TRBJ1-6 TRBV19 TRBD1 NA
TGCGCCAGCAGCTTGGACCCGGGACAGGTCTTGTCTGGGGCCAACGTCCTGACTTTC CASSLDPGQVLSGANVLTF TRBJ2-6 TRBV5-1 TRBD1 NA
TGTGCCAGCAGCCCTGGGACAGGGGATTCACCCCTCCACTTT CASSPGTGDSPLHF TRBJ1-6 TRBV7-2 TRBD1 NA
TGTGCCAGCAGCTACCAGGACAGCGGAGAAAAACTGTTTTTT CASSYQDSGEKLFF TRBJ1-4 TRBV7-9 NA NA
TGTGCCAGTAGTATTTGGCAGGGTCTACCGAGCACAGATACGCAGTATTTT CASSIWQGLPSTDTQYF TRBJ2-3 TRBV19 NA NA
TGTGCCAGCAGTTACGGGACAGGGGATTCACCCCTCCACTTT CASSYGTGDSPLHF TRBJ1-6 TRBV6-5 TRBD1 NA
TGTGCCAGCAGCTCGATGACAGGTTCGCGAGTTCAGCCCCAGCATTTT CASSSMTGSRVQPQHF TRBJ1-5 TRBV5-8 NA few
TGTGCCAGCAGCCCAGGACAGGCCTCTGGAAACACCATATATTTT CASSPGQASGNTIYF TRBJ1-3 TRBV3-1/TRBV3-2 TRBD1 NA
TGTGCCTGGAGCCAGGGGAGGGCCAGGAATGAGCAGTTCTTC CAWSQGRARNEQFF TRBJ2-1 TRBV30 NA NA
TGCGCCAGCAGCTTGGGATCGACAGGGAAAGGAAACACCATATATTTT CASSLGSTGKGNTIYF TRBJ1-3 TRBV5-1 TRBD1 NA
TGTGCCAGCATGAAATGGGGGGACAGGTTCGTCGCGGGGGCCCTTTTAGCGCAGTATTTT CASMKWGDRFVAGALLAQYF TRBJ2-3 TRBV27 NA NA
TGTGCCAGCAGCAGTGACTCTAGACGGCCGACCACTGAAGCTTTCTTT CASSSDSRRPTTEAFF TRBJ1-1 TRBV7-9 NA NA
TGTGCCAGCAGCCATGGCGCGCCAACACTAGCGGGGGTTCCCTACGAGCAGTACTTC CASSHGAPTLAGVPYEQYF TRBJ2-7 TRBV3-1/TRBV3-2 TRBD2 NA
TGTGCCAGCAGCCCCCACCCCGACGGGGGGGCAGATACGCAGTATTTT CASSPHPDGGADTQYF TRBJ2-3 TRBV7-9 TRBD2 NA
TGCGCCAGCAGCCAAGAGGAGGGGGCCGTAAGCAATCAGCCCCAGCATTTT CASSQEEGAVSNQPQHF TRBJ1-5 TRBV4-1 TRBD1 NA
TGCGCCAGCAGCCCTTATGCGGATAGCAATCAGCCCCAGCATTTT CASSPYADSNQPQHF TRBJ1-5 TRBV4-1 NA NA
TGTGCCAGCAGCCAAATCCAGGCAATCGCGCAGTTCTTC CASSQIQAIAQFF TRBJ2-1 TRBV14 NA NA
TGTGCCAGCAGCCGAGACAGGGTCGGAGAGACCCAGTACTTC CASSRDRVGETQYF TRBJ2-5 TRBV7-8 TRBD1 NA
TGTGCCAGCAGCCCGCACACAGGGATAGAGCAGTACTTC CASSPHTGIEQYF TRBJ2-7 TRBV14 NA NA